This T cell receptor beta chain was captured by sequencing in a study of cytomegalovirus exposure and HLA in healthy donors. Study conclusions and caveats: It has been reported that TCR beta sequences accurately predicted the HLA-A and HLA-B alleles of most subjects. Several top significant clusters appeared, in a later analysis, to be linked to common viral pathogens.

Vbeta (60) and Jbeta (13) primers were used in the PCR. Assay used: immunoSEQ multiplex PCR; TCRdb lists only in-frame clones, some missing. The table has under 200,000 clones, 81% seen once; the top ten hold 3.4%. About this clone itself: What it binds is not known.

The ends lost 8 bases at V and 1 base at J; junction bases unmatched: 6. This CDR3 has 14 residues. The V gene's germline CDR1 is MNHEY and CDR2 SVGAGI. Sequences were obtained from PBMCs. The genes are TRBV6-5 and TRBJ2-3, with 7 bases aligning to TRBD2. This clonotype was sampled from a man aged 40-49 years in good health and CMV-seropositive. As DNA, the CDR3 is TGTGCCAGCGTAGCTAGCGGTGGCACAGATACGCAGTATTTT. It codes for CASVASGGTDTQYF.